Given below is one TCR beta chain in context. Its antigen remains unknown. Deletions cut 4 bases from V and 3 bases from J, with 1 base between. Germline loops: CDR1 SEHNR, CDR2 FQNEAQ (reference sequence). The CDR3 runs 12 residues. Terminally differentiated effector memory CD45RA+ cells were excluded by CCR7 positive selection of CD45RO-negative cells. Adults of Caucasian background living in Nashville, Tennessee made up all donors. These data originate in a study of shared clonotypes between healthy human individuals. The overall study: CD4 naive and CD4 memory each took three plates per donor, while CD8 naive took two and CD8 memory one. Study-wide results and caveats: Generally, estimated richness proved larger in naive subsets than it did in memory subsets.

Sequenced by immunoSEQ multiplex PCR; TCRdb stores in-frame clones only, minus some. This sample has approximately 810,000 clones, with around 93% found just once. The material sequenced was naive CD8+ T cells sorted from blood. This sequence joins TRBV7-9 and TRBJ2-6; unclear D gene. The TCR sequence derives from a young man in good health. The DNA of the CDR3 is TGTGCCAGCAGCTATGGGGCCAACGTCCTGACTTTC. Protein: CASSYGANVLTF.